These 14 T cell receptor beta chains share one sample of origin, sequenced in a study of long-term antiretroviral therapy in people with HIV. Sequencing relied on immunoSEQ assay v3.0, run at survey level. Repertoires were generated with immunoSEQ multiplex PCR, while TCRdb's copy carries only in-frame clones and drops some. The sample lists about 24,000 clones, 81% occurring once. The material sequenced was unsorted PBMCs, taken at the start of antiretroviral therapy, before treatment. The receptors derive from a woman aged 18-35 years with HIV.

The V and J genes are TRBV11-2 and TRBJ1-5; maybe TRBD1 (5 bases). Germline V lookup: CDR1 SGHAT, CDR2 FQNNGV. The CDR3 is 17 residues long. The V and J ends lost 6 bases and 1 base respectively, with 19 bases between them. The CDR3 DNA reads TGTGCCAGCAGTCCGAGTCGGGGGGGAAGAAGCAATCAGCCCCAGCATTTT. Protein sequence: CASSPSRGGRSNQPQHF.

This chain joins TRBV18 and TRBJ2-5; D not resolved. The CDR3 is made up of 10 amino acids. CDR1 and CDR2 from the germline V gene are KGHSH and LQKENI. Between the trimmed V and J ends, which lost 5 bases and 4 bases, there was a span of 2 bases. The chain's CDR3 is CASSRETQYF. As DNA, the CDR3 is TGTGCCAGCTCAAGAGAGACCCAGTACTTC.

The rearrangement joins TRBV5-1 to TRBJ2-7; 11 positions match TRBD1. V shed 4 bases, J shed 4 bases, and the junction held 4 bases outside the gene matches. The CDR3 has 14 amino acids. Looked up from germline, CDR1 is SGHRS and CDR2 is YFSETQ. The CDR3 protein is CASSPGQGGYEQYF. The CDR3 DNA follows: TGCGCCAGCAGCCCGGGACAGGGGGGTTACGAGCAGTACTTC.

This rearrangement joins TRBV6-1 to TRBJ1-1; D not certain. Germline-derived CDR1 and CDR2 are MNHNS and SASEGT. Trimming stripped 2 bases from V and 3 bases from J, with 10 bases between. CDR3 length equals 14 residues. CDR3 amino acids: CASSELGGDTEAFF. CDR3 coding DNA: TGTGCCAGCAGTGAATTAGGCGGGGACACTGAAGCTTTCTTT.

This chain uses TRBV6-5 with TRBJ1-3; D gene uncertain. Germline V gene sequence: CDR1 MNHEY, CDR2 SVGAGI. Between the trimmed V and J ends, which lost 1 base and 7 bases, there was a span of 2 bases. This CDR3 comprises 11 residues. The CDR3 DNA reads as TGTGCCAGCAGTTACTGGAACACCATATATTTT. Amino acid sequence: CASSYWNTIYF.

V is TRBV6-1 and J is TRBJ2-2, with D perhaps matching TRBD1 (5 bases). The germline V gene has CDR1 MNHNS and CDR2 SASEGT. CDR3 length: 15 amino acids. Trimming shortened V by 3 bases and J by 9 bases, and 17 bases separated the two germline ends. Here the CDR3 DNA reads TGTGCCAGCAGTGAGTGGTTAACGCCAGGGTGGGAGCTGTTTTTT. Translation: CASSEWLTPGWELFF.

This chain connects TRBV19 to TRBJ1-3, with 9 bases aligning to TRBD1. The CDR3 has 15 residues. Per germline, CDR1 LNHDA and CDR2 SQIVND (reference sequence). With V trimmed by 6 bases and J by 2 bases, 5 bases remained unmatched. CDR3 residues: CASRRDREPGNTIYF. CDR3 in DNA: TGTGCCAGTAGAAGGGACAGGGAGCCTGGAAACACCATATATTTT.

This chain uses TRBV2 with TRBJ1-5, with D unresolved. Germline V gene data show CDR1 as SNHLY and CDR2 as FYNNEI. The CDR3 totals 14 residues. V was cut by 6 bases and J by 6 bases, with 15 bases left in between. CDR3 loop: CASRRGSGGQPQHF. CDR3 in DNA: TGTGCCAGCAGGAGAGGTTCCGGTGGTCAGCCCCAGCATTTT. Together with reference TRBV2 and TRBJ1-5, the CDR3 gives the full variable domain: EPEVTQTPSHQVTQMGQEVILRCVPISNHLYFYWYRQILGQKVEFLVSFYNNEISEKSEIFDDQFSVERPDGSNFTLKIRSTKLEDSAMYFCASRRGSGGQPQHFGDGTRLSIL.

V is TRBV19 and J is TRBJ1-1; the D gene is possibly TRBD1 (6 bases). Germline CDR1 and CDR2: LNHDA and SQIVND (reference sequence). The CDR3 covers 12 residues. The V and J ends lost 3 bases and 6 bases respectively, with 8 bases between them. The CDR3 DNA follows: TGTGCCAGTAGTATGACAGGCCCTGAAGCTTTCTTT. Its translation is CASSMTGPEAFF.

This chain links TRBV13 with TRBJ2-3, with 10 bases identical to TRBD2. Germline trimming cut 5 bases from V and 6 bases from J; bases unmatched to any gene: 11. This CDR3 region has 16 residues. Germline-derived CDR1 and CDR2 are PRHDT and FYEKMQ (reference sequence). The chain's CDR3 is CASSLRLASGGDTQYF. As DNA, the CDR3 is TGTGCCAGCAGCCTCCGCTTGGCTAGCGGGGGTGATACGCAGTATTTT.

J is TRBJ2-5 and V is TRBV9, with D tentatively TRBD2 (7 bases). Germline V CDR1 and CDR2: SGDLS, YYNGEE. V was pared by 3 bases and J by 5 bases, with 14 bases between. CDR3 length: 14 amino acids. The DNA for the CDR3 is TGTGCCAGCAGCGCTGGCGGGGGCCGGGAGACCCAGTACTTC. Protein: CASSAGGGRETQYF.

The CDR3 bases are TGTGCCAGTTCGCTAGCGGGGCGATCCTACGAGCAGTACTTC. It specifies CASSLAGRSYEQYF. The V and J genes are TRBV6-5 and TRBJ2-7; 9 bases fit TRBD2. Losses at the gene ends were 9 bases for V and 1 base for J; bases not matched to a gene: 7. The CDR3 spans 14 residues. Germline V lookup: CDR1 MNHEY, CDR2 SVGAGI.

Here the CDR3 reads CASSEKRGNTEAFF. As DNA, the CDR3 is TGTGCCAGCAGTGAAAAAAGGGGGAACACTGAAGCTTTCTTT. This rearrangement joins TRBV25-1 to TRBJ1-1; tentative D call: TRBD1 (5 bases). CDR1 is MGHDK, CDR2 SYGVNS, per germline. Trimming shortened V by 2 bases and J by 1 base, and 8 bases separated the two germline ends. This CDR3 is built from 14 residues.

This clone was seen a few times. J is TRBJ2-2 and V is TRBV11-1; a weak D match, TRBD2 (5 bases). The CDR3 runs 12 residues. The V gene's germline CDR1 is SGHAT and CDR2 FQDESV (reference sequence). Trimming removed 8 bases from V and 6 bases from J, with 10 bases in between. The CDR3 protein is CASWSGSGELFF. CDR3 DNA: TGTGCCAGCTGGAGCGGTTCCGGGGAGCTGTTTTTT.